This TCR beta chain was recorded in a study of a mutant IDH1 vaccine in newly diagnosed glioma. Study results and caveats: The study observed vaccine-induced immune responses in roughly 93% of patients.

Data came from immunoSEQ multiplex PCR; TCRdb stores just in-frame clones and leaves some out. This table holds about 100,000 clones, about four fifths found once. Time point noted: baseline, week 1 (first vaccination visit). As for treatment: pre-vaccination baseline after standard-of-care therapy. In regard to this clone: Its antigen is currently unknown.

The V and J ends lost 1 base and 6 bases respectively, with 7 bases between them. This CDR3 contains 12 residues. Germline lookup yields CDR1 MDHEN and CDR2 SYDVKM. This sequence was found in a middle-aged man with glioma. The starting material was PBMCs, obtained from a glioma patient treated with radiotherapy, temozolomide or both. The V and J genes are TRBV28 and TRBJ2-7; the D gene is possibly TRBD2 (5 bases). The CDR3 sequence is CASSLSRAEQYF. CDR3 coding DNA: TGTGCCAGCAGTTTATCGAGGGCCGAGCAGTACTTC.